What follows describes a single T cell receptor beta chain. What this receptor recognizes is not known. No base quality information exists; no much larger clone differs at one position. The data originate from a study of shared clonotypes between healthy human individuals (dated by TCRdb to the early 2020s). At the level of the whole study: The cohort comprised a couple of women and a few men aged 18 to 49 years. Leukapheresis yielded between about 0.94 and 8.9 billion PBMCs per donor. The study deeply sequenced blood TCR repertoires of 5 or 6 healthy adults to estimate repertoire size and the extent of clonotype sharing between individuals. Per donor, three plates each were used for CD4 naive and CD4 memory, two for CD8 naive, and one for CD8 memory. To increase sequencing depth and limit assay-specific biases, TCR repertoire library preparation and sequencing were carried out by different laboratories using diverse techniques.

The donors were healthy, HIV-negative adults who had no recently reported acute infections or vaccinations. Every donor was a Caucasian adult residing in Nashville, Tennessee, USA. CD4+ T cells were enriched by magnetic negative selection; naive cells were then positively selected on CD45RA, and the negative fraction formed the memory subset. Blood was collected by leukapheresis, and PBMCs were isolated by Ficoll-Histopaque density gradient centrifugation and then cryopreserved in liquid nitrogen vapor phase. Purity and quantity of every magnetically sorted T cell population were checked by analytical flow cytometry. Each sorted fraction had its genomic DNA isolated and then quantified by UV absorbance on a Nanodrop 2000c. The germline V gene gives CDR1 as SGHTA and CDR2 as FQGTGA. For this chain, trimming is 5 bases at the V end and 15 bases at the J end, and the number of junction bases without a gene match is 9. The CDR3 starts with the cysteine, ends with the phenylalanine, and has 14 residues. Just the 42-base CDR3 DNA is kept, in frame starting at base 1.

TCR CDR3 regions were amplified from genomic DNA by multiplex PCR using the deep immunoSEQ assay. For each cell subset, the extracted genomic DNA was distributed evenly across all wells of several immunoSEQ 96-well plates, and each plate served as one replicate. Each replicate PCR for sorted subsets received approximately 200 ng genomic DNA, equal to 30,000 or so T cell genomes. Purified libraries were measured with a Qubit 3.0 fluorometer, size-checked on a Bioanalyzer 2100, and measured again with the KAPA Library Quantification kit. Each immunoSEQ 96-well plate was sequenced on its own single-read 150-cycle Illumina NextSeq 550 flow cell. Turning to the authors' computational methods: Because the immunoSEQ output held only junctional sequences and lacked quality scores, the filtering could not match the filtering applied to full-length reads. Sequences were annotated with PyIR, a Python wrapper for IgBLAST v1.9, using IMGT germline references to assign V/J genes and CDR3. Any read was removed if the V/J assignment was weak (E-value above 1e-6), the CDR3 was missing, or the read contained stop codons, out-of-frame junctions, or ambiguous translated residues. V3J clonotypes were defined as sequences sharing an identical inferred V gene, J gene, and CDR3 amino acid sequence. To compute the percentage overlap between repertoires, the number of shared unique clonotypes was divided by the size of the smaller repertoire. Richness of each repertoire was evaluated using RTK rarefaction, the Chao1 estimator, and Recon v2.1 estimates of unobserved clonotypes. Generation probabilities were computed with OLGA for all TCRbeta clonotypes obtained by the gDNA method from a handful of donors. Held by TCRdb, this immuneACCESS table contains in-frame sequences only and omits some clones. Under half of the omission traces to an unresolved V gene where checked; the cause of the rest is unknown. Clone size and the V and J calls come from that table; the DNA yielded D and trimming. The sample table shows about 990,000 clones, and more than 75% are seen once. More than 0.55% of the sample is in the top ten clones.

Beyond this particular receptor, the publication reports: Across a handful of donors, about 5% of naive CD4, roughly 3.5% of naive CD8, under 2.5% of memory CD4, and 0.4% of memory CD8 clonotypes were shared. Sampling was restricted to blood, and TCR repertoires in tissues likely differ from the TCR repertoires found in blood. Compared with non-shared clonotypes, clonotypes shared by all four sorted-subset donors had higher generation probabilities. Estimated clonotype richness was generally larger for naive than for memory subsets. The genetic and exposure-history diversity represented was limited by the small number of donors. Even with the large sequencing depth, rarefaction of the sorted-subset datasets indicated that sequencing was incomplete. Pairwise subsampling indicated that sequencing depth was expected to affect the degree of clonotype sharing among donors.

Here the chain combines TRBV7-3 and TRBJ2-1, with 14 bases in between that match TRBD2. The clonotype comes from a man younger than 35 in good health. Some clones in this sample may be carry-over from other donors' samples. Sequenced input: memory CD4+ T cells from PBMCs. Reading the label with the study, this specimen's cell subset or site is: CD45RA-negative fraction. The CDR3: CASSPTTSGRARFF. The DNA sequence follows: TGTGCCAGCAGCCCTACGACTAGCGGGAGGGCCCGGTTCTTC. When the CDR3 is completed using the reference TRBV7-3 and TRBJ2-1 genes on either side, the full variable domain is GAGVSQTPSNKVTEKGKYVELRCDPISGHTALYWYRQSLGQGPEFLIYFQGTGAADDSGLPNDRFFAVRPEGSVSTLKIQRTERGDSAVYLCASSPTTSGRARFFGPGTRLTVL.